This record looks at one T cell receptor (beta chain) sequence and its context. Its target is not known. The entry originates in a study of cytomegalovirus exposure and HLA in healthy donors. Study-level results: Altogether, 150 to 200 TCR beta chains were recorded as cytomegalovirus-associated.

A multiplex PCR was run with 60 Vbeta primers and 13 Jbeta primers. Measured with immunoSEQ multiplex PCR; TCRdb has only the in-frame clones, and not every one. In the table there are approximately 87,000 clones, about 76% of which are singletons. Germline V gene sequence: CDR1 SNHLY, CDR2 FYNNEI. V lost 2 bases, J lost 9 bases, and 8 bases lay in between. CDR3 length equals 11 residues. The TCR comes from a woman in her 70s in good health and CMV-seropositive. Input material: PBMCs. The V call is TRBV2, the J call TRBJ2-7; possibly TRBD1 for D (6 bases). This CDR3 is CASSERGTQYF. CDR3 coding DNA: TGTGCCAGCAGTGAAAGGGGGACGCAGTACTTC.